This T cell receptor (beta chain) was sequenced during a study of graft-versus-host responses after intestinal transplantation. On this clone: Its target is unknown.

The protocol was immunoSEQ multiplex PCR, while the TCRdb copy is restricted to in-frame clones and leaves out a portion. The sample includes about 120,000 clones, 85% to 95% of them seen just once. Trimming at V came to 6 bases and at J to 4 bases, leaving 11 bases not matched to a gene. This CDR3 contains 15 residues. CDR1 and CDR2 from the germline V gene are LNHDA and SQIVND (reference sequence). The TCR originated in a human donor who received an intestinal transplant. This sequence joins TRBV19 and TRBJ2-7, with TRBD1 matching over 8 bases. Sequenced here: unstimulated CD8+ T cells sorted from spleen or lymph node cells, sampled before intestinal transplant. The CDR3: CASSPASRTGYEQYF. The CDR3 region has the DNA TGTGCCAGTAGCCCGGCGAGTCGGACAGGGTACGAGCAGTACTTC.